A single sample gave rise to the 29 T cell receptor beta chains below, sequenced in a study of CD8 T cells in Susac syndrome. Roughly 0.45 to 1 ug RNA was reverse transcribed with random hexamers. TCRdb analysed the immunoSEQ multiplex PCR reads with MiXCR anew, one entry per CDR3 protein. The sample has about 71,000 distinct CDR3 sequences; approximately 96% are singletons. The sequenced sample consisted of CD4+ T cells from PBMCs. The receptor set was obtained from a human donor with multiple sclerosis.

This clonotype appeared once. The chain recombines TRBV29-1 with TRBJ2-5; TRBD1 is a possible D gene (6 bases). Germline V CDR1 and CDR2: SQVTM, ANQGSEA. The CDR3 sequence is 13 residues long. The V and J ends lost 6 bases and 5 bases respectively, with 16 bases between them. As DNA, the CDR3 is TGCAGCGTCCAATACAGGGCCGGGGAGACCCAGTACTTC. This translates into CSVQYRAGETQYF. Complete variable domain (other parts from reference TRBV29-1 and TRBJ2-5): SAVISQKPSRDICQRGTSLTIQCQVDSQVTMMFWYRQQPGQSLTLIATANQGSEATYESGFVIDKFPISRPNLTFSTLTVSNMSPEDSSIYLCSVQYRAGETQYFGPGTRLLVL.

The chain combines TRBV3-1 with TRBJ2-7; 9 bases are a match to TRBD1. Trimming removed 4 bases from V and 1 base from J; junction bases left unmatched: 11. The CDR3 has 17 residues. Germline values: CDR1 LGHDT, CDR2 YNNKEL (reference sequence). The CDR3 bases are TGTGCCAGCAGCCGAATAAACCCGGGACAGGGTTCCTACGAGCAGTACTTC. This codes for CASSRINPGQGSYEQYF.

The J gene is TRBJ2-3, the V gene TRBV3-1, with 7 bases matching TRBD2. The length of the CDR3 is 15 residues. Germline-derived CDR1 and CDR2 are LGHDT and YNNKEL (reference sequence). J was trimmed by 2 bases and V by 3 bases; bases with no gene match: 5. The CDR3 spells CASSQSGVPTDTQYF. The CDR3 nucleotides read TGTGCCAGCAGCCAGAGCGGGGTCCCCACAGATACGCAGTATTTT.

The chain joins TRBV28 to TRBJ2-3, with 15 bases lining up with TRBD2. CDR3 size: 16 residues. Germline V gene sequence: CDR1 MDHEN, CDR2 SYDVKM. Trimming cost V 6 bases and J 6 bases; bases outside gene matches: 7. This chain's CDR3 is CASRHGLAGGRDTQYF. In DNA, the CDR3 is TGTGCCAGCAGACACGGACTAGCGGGGGGGCGGGATACGCAGTATTTT.

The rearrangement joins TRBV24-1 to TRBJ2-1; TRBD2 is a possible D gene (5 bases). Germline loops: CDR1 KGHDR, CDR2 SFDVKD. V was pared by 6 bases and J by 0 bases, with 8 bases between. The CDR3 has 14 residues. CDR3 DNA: TGTGCCACCAGTAGAGCGGCCTCCTACAATGAGCAGTTCTTC. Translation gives CATSRAASYNEQFF.

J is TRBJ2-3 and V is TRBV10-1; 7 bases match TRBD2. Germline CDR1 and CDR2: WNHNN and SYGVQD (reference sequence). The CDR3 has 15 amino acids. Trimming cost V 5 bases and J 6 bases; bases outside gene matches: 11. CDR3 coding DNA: TGCGCCAGCAGTACCCGAGCGGGGAACTCGGATACGCAGTATTTT. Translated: CASSTRAGNSDTQYF.

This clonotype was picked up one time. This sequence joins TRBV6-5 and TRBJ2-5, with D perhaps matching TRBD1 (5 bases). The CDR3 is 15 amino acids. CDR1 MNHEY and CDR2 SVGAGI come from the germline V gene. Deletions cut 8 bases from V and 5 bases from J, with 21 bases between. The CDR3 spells CASHPGPDKRETQYF. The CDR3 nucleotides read TGTGCCAGCCATCCCGGGCCGGACAAAAGGGAGACCCAGTACTTC.

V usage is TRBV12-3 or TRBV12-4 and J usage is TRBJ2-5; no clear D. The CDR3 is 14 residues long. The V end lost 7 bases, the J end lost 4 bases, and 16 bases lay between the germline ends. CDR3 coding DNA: TGTGCCAGCACCGTAGGGAATTTTGGAGAGACCCAGTACTTC. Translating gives CASTVGNFGETQYF.

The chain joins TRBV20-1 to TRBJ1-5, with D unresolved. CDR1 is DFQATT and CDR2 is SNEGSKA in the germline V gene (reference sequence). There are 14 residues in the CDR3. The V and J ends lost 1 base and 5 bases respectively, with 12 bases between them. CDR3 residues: CSARADGNHQPQHF. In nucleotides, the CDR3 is TGCAGTGCTAGAGCGGACGGGAATCATCAGCCCCAGCATTTT.

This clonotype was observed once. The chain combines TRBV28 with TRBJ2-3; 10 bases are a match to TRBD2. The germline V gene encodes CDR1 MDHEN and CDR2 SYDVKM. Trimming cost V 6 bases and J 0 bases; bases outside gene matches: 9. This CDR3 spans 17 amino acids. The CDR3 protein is CASRGPSGGRSTDTQYF. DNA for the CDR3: TGTGCCAGCAGGGGGCCTAGCGGGGGCCGCAGCACAGATACGCAGTATTTT. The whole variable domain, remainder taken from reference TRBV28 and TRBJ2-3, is DVKVTQSSRYLVKRTGEKVFLECVQDMDHENMFWYRQDPGLGLRLIYFSYDVKMKEKGDIPEGYSVSREKKERFSLILESASTNQTSMYLCASRGPSGGRSTDTQYFGPGTRLTVL.

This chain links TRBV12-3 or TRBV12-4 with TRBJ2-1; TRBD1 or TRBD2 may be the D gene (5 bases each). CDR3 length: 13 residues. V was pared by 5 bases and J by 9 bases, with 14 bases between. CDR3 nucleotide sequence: TGTGCCAGCAGTGGGTCAGGGACGGGTGAGCAGTTCTTC. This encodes CASSGSGTGEQFF.

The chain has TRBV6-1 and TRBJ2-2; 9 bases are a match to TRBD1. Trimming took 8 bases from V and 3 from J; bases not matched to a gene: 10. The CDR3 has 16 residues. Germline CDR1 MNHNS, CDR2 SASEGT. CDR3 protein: CASRWGRQGDTGELFF. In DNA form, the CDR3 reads TGTGCCAGCCGATGGGGGAGACAGGGGGACACCGGGGAGCTGTTTTTT.

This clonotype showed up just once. CDR3 sequence (DNA): TGTGCCAGCAGCTTAGGGCTATTGGGGGCAGCTTTCTTT. It translates to CASSLGLLGAAFF. The chain employs TRBV7-9 and TRBJ1-1, with TRBD1 as a possible D gene (6 bases). Germline V gene lookup returns CDR1 SEHNR and CDR2 FQNEAQ (reference sequence). This CDR3 spans 13 amino acids. Deletions cut 1 base from V and 10 bases from J, with 13 bases between.

The CDR3 bases are TGTGCCAGCAGCTTTACGCAGGGTTCACCCCTCCACTTT. Translated: CASSFTQGSPLHF. V is TRBV7-9 and J is TRBJ1-6, with a possible D match to TRBD1 (5 bases). The germline V and J ends were trimmed by 3 bases and 9 bases, with 9 bases remaining between them. Germline assignment: CDR1 SEHNR and CDR2 FQNEAQ (reference sequence). The CDR3 consists of 13 residues.

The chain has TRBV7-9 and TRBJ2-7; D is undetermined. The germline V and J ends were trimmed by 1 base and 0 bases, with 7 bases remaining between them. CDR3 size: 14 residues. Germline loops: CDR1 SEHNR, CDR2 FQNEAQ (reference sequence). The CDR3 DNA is TGTGCCAGCAGCTTAGGTGGCAACTCCTACGAGCAGTACTTC. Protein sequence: CASSLGGNSYEQYF.

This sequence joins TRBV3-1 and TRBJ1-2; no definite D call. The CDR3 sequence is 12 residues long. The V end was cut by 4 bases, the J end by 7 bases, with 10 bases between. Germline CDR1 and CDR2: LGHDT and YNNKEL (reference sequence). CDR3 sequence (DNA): TGTGCCAGCAGCCTGTGGACCGCTGGCTACACCTTC. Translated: CASSLWTAGYTF.

The CDR3 DNA follows: TGTGCCAGCAGCTCAGGGCTCCACGCGAACAATGAGCAGTTCTTC. Amino acid sequence: CASSSGLHANNEQFF. The chain combines TRBV7-8 with TRBJ2-1; D is perhaps TRBD1 (5 bases). The V gene lost 4 bases and the J gene lost 5 bases, with 15 bases spanning the gap. This CDR3 has 15 amino acids. Germline CDR1 reads SGHVS; CDR2 reads FQNEAQ.

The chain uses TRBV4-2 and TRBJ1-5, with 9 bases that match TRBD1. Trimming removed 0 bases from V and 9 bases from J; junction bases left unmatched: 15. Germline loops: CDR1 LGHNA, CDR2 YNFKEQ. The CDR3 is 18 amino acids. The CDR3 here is CASSQDARTGVGIGPQHF. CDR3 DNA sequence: TGTGCCAGCAGCCAAGACGCCAGGACAGGGGTCGGCATCGGGCCCCAGCATTTT.

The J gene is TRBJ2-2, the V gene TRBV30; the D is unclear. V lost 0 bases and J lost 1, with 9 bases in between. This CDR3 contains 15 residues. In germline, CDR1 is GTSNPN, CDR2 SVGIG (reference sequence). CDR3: CAWSVNPGNTGELFF. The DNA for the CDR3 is TGTGCCTGGAGTGTAAACCCAGGGAACACCGGGGAGCTGTTTTTT. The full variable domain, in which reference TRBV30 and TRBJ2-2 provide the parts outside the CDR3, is SQTIHQWPATLVQPVGSPLSLECTVEGTSNPNLYWYRQAAGRGLQLLFYSVGIGQISSEVPQNLSASRPQDRQFILSSKKLLLSDSGFYLCAWSVNPGNTGELFFGEGSRLTVL.

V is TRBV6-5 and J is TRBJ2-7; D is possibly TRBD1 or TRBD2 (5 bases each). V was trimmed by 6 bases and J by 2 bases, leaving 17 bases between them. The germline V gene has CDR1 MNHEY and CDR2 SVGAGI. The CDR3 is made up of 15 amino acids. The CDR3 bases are TGTGCCAGCAGGCGTTATGTGGGGGACCCCTACGAGCAGTACTTC. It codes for CASRRYVGDPYEQYF.

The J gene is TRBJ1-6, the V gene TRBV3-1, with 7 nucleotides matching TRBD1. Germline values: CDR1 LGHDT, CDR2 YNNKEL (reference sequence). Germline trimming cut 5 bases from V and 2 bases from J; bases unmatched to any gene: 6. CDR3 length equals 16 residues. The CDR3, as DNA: TGTGCCAGCAGCGACGGGACAGCTCCCTATAATTCACCCCTCCACTTT. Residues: CASSDGTAPYNSPLHF.

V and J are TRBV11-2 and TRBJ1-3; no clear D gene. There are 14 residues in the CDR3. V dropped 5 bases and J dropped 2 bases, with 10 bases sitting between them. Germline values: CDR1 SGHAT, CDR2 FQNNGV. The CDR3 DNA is TGTGCCAGCAGCCTGGAGCGCACTGGAAACACCATATATTTT. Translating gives CASSLERTGNTIYF.

The CDR3 sequence: CAWSVPRRGADTQYF. The CDR3 nucleotides read TGTGCCTGGAGTGTACCAAGGCGGGGGGCAGATACGCAGTATTTT. The chain uses TRBV30 and TRBJ2-3; 8 bases agree with TRBD2. The CDR3 is 15 amino acids. Unmatched junction bases numbered 6, after V lost 0 bases and J lost 4 bases. Germline values: CDR1 GTSNPN, CDR2 SVGIG (reference sequence).

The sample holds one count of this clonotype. CDR3 amino acids: CAWSIRFGGGYTF. Written as DNA, the CDR3 is TGTGCCTGGAGTATCAGGTTCGGTGGAGGCTACACCTTC. The chain combines TRBV30 with TRBJ1-2; D not resolved. In germline, CDR1 is GTSNPN, CDR2 SVGIG (reference sequence). V was clipped by 2 bases and J by 8 bases, with 15 bases between them. The CDR3 loop spans 13 amino acids.

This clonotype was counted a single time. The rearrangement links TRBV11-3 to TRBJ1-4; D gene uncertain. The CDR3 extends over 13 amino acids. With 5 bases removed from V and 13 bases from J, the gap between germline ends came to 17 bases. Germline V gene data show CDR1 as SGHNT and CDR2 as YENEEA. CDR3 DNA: TGTGCCAGCAGCCTACGATTCGAGGGAGGACTGTTTTTT. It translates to CASSLRFEGGLFF.

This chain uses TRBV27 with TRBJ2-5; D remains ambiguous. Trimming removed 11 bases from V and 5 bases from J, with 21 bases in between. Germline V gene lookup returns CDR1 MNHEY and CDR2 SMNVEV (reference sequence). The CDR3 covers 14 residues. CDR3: CAHPGPAYRETQYF. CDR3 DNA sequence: TGTGCCCATCCTGGGCCGGCCTACCGGGAGACCCAGTACTTC.

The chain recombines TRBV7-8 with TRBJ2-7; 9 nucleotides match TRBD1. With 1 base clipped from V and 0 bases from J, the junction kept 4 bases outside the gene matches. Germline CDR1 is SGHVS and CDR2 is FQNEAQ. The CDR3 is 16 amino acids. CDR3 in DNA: TGTGCCAGCAGCTTAGACCGGGACAGGGCCTCCTACGAGCAGTACTTC. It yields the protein CASSLDRDRASYEQYF.

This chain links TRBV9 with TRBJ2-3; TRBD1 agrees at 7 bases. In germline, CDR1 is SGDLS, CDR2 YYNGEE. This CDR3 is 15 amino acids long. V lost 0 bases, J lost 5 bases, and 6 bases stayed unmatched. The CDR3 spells CASSVVAGGEDTQYF. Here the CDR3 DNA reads TGTGCCAGCAGCGTAGTGGCAGGGGGAGAAGATACGCAGTATTTT.

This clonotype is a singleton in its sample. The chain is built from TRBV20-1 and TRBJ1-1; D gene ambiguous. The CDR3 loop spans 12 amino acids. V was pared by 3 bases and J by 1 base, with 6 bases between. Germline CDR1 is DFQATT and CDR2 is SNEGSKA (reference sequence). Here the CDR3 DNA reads TGCAGTGCTAGTAGGCAGAACACTGAAGCTTTCTTT. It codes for CSASRQNTEAFF.